The 18 T cell receptor beta chains in this list originate from one sample, sequenced in a study of T cell repertoires in cytomegalovirus infection. Antigen specificity for these receptors is unknown. From the reads, TCRdb called clonotypes with MiXCR, one entry per CDR3 protein. The sample shows some 940,000 distinct CDR3 sequences, approximately 33% of them seen only once. The specimen was cultured CD8+ T cells from PBMCs, collected from culture after CMV antigen stimulation. These receptors came from a human donor in good health (CMV status not recorded). Some clones in this sample may be carry-over from other donors' samples.

This clonotype was picked up one time. At one end the junction does not follow the germline gene, possibly because of a read error. The chain couples TRBV6-5 to TRBJ2-2, with TRBD2 identical over 8 bases. Germline V gene data show CDR1 as MNHEY and CDR2 as SVGAGI. The CDR3 has 16 residues. CDR3 sequence: CASSYTTSGNIGELFF. CDR3 nucleotide sequence: TGTGCCAGCAGTTATACCACTAGCGGAAACATCGGGGAGCTGTTTTTT.

This chain joins TRBV20-1 and TRBJ2-7, with TRBD2 matching over 10 bases. This CDR3 contains 14 residues. V gave up 3 bases and J gave up 1 base; unmatched junction bases: 3. Germline values: CDR1 DFQATT, CDR2 SNEGSKA (reference sequence). The CDR3, as DNA: TGCAGTGCTAGGGCTAGCGGGGGATCCTACGAGCAGTACGTC. Protein product: CSARASGGSYEQYV.

This clonotype was found a few times. The CDR3 protein is CASSYPGANTEAFF. Here the CDR3 DNA reads TGTGCCAGCAGTTACCCAGGGGCTAACACTGAAGCTTTCTTT. The chain joins TRBV6-2 or TRBV6-3 to TRBJ1-1, with D possibly matching TRBD1 (6 bases). Germline-derived CDR1 and CDR2 are MNHEY and SVGEGT. The CDR3 contains 14 residues. V gave up 2 bases and J gave up 2 bases, with 9 bases separating them.

V and J are TRBV5-6 and TRBJ1-6, with a tentative D call TRBD1 (5 bases). Germline lookup yields CDR1 SGHDT and CDR2 YYEEEE. Trimming pared 4 bases from V and 5 bases from J, leaving 16 bases between. This CDR3 contains 16 residues. The chain's CDR3 is CASSPRDFENNSPLHF. CDR3 DNA sequence: TGTGCCAGCAGCCCAAGGGACTTTGAGAATAATTCACCCCTCCACTTT.

Note on this clonotype: This may be a read error, as it is one base from a much larger clone. The genes are TRBV7-2 and TRBJ1-2; D not resolved. Germline V gene lookup returns CDR1 SGHTA and CDR2 FQGNSA. The CDR3 is 11 residues long. CDR3 region: CASSFMNGYSF. The CDR3 coding sequence is TGTGCCAGCAGCTTTATGAATGGCTACTCCTTC.

The J gene is TRBJ2-7, the V gene TRBV7-6, with TRBD1 matching 8 bases. V trimming: 1 base; J trimming: 5 bases; junction bases outside the gene matches: 7. The CDR3 covers 15 residues. Germline V gene data show CDR1 as SGHVS and CDR2 as FNYEAQ. The CDR3, as DNA: TGTGCCAGCAGCTTAGGAGGGACAGGCCTTCACGAGCAGTACGTC. This encodes CASSLGGTGLHEQYV.

The chain links TRBV27 to TRBJ2-6, with 7 positions matching TRBD1. J was trimmed by 0 bases and V by 4 bases; bases with no gene match: 6. The CDR3 contains 17 residues. CDR1 is MNHEY, CDR2 SMNVEV, per germline (reference sequence). CDR3 residues: CASSYGDSVSGANVLTF. In DNA, the CDR3 is TGTGCCAGCAGTTATGGGGACAGCGTCTCTGGGGCCAACGTCCTGACTTTC. The whole variable domain, filled in from reference TRBV27 and TRBJ2-6, reads EAQVTQNPRYLITVTGKKLTVTCSQNMNHEYMSWYRQDPGLGLRQIYYSMNVEVTDKGDVPEGYKVSRKEKRNFPLILESPSPNQTSLYFCASSYGDSVSGANVLTFGAGSRLTVL.

This clonotype was found a few times. The J gene is TRBJ2-1, the V gene TRBV28, with 7 bases matching TRBD1. The CDR3 has 15 amino acids. Germline-derived CDR1 and CDR2 are MDHEN and SYDVKM. Losses at the gene ends were 4 bases for V and 10 bases for J; bases not matched to a gene: 13. CDR3 DNA sequence: TGTGCCAGCAGTTCCGGGACAGAGAAAGTGAGGGAGCAGTTCTTC. Translating gives CASSSGTEKVREQFF. Together with reference TRBV28 and TRBJ2-1, the CDR3 gives the full variable domain: DVKVTQSSRYLVKRTGEKVFLECVQDMDHENMFWYRQDPGLGLRLIYFSYDVKMKEKGDIPEGYSVSREKKERFSLILESASTNQTSMYLCASSSGTEKVREQFFGPGTRLTVL.

CDR3 residues: CASSFSSGYNQPQHF. CDR3 DNA: TGTGCCAGCAGTTTTTCATCAGGGTACAATCAGCCCCAGCATTTT. The V call is TRBV28, the J call TRBJ1-5, with D possibly matching TRBD1 (5 bases). The germline V and J ends were trimmed by 3 bases and 3 bases, with 12 bases remaining between them. CDR3 length equals 15 residues. Germline V gives CDR1 MDHEN, CDR2 SYDVKM.

This clonotype was recorded a few times. V usage is TRBV7-9 and J usage is TRBJ1-1; D gene uncertain. V was shortened by 4 bases and J by 0 bases, with 18 bases between the two germline ends. Germline lookup yields CDR1 SEHNR and CDR2 FQNEAQ (reference sequence). This CDR3 contains 17 residues. CDR3 region: CASSSLGSGPMNTEAFF. CDR3 bases: TGTGCCAGCAGCTCCTTAGGTAGCGGGCCGATGAACACTGAAGCTTTCTTT.

The chain is built from TRBV12-5 and TRBJ2-1; a possible D gene is TRBD1 (5 bases). The CDR3 extends over 13 amino acids. V dropped 1 base and J dropped 7 bases, with 8 bases sitting between them. Germline V lookup: CDR1 LGHNT, CDR2 FRNRAP. The CDR3 here is CASGLAGKNEQFF. In DNA, the CDR3 is TGTGCTAGTGGTTTGGCAGGGAAAAATGAGCAGTTCTTC. Complete variable domain (other parts from reference TRBV12-5 and TRBJ2-1): DARVTQTPRHKVTEMGQEVTMRCQPILGHNTVFWYRQTMMQGLELLAYFRNRAPLDDSGMPKDRFSAEMPDATLATLKIQPSEPRDSAVYFCASGLAGKNEQFFGPGTRLTVL.

J is TRBJ2-1 and V is TRBV19; 11 bases are a match to TRBD1. The CDR3 is 14 amino acids. CDR1 and CDR2 (germline): LNHDA, SQIVND (reference sequence). The V gene end was trimmed by 3 bases and the J gene end by 9 bases; junction bases not matched to a gene: 4. The CDR3 protein is CASSIGQGATEQFF. Here the CDR3 DNA reads TGTGCCAGTAGTATTGGACAGGGGGCGACTGAGCAGTTCTTC.

The CDR3 sequence is CASGFRVLGEQYF. CDR3 coding DNA: TGTGCTAGTGGTTTTCGGGTCCTCGGCGAGCAGTACTTC. The J gene is TRBJ2-7, the V gene TRBV12-5; no clear D. The CDR3 is made up of 13 amino acids. Per germline, CDR1 LGHNT and CDR2 FRNRAP. V was shortened by 3 bases and J by 6 bases, with 12 bases between the two germline ends.

This clonotype appeared a few times. The CDR3 loop reads CASSQVGTHEQYF. For the CDR3, the DNA is TGCGCCAGCAGCCAAGTAGGGACCCACGAGCAGTACTTC. This chain uses TRBV4-1 with TRBJ2-7; D may be TRBD1 or TRBD2 (5 bases each). CDR3 size: 13 residues. Germline V gene sequence: CDR1 MGHRA, CDR2 YSYEKL. V lost 1 base and J 5 bases, leaving 9 bases between the germline ends.

This clonotype was picked up a small number of times. The chain links TRBV6-6 to TRBJ2-1; D gene uncertain. The germline V and J ends were trimmed by 10 bases and 5 bases, with 9 bases remaining between them. The V gene's germline CDR1 is MNHNY and CDR2 SVGAGI (reference sequence). This CDR3 has 11 residues. The CDR3 sequence: CATGWDNEQFF. The DNA for the CDR3 is TGTGCCACCGGATGGGACAATGAGCAGTTCTTC.

This clonotype came up many times. The V and J genes are TRBV19 and TRBJ1-1; D not certain. V shed 4 bases and J shed 1 base, with 7 bases lying between them. Germline V gives CDR1 LNHDA, CDR2 SQIVND (reference sequence). The CDR3 extends over 13 amino acids. The chain's CDR3 is CASSKRQNTEAFF. The CDR3 DNA reads as TGTGCCAGTAGTAAGAGGCAGAACACTGAAGCTTTCTTT.

In nucleotides, the CDR3 is TGTGCCTGGAGTCATCCCCTTCAAGGACGGATAATGAACACTGAAGCTTTCTTT. This sequence encodes CAWSHPLQGRIMNTEAFF. The chain uses TRBV30 and TRBJ1-1; D unclear. Germline CDR1 GTSNPN, CDR2 SVGIG (reference sequence). Trimming took 2 bases from V and 0 from J, leaving 22 bases between them. The CDR3 length is 18 residues.

The J gene is TRBJ1-2, the V gene TRBV5-1; D possibly corresponds to TRBD1 (6 bases). The V end was cut by 2 bases, the J end by 5 bases, with 28 bases between. Germline V CDR1 and CDR2: SGHRS, YFSETQ. The CDR3 has 19 amino acids. This CDR3 is CASSFDPATTGGAWYGYTF. CDR3 bases: TGCGCCAGCAGCTTCGACCCCGCGACAACGGGGGGCGCATGGTATGGCTACACCTTC.